Listed below are T cell receptor beta chains from one sample, sequenced in a study of spatial heterogeneity in lung cancer. TCRdb called the 5' RACE reads again in MiXCR, with one record for every CDR3 protein. The sample has 50,000 or so distinct CDR3 sequences; approximately 7.6% are singletons. The starting material was PBMCs, obtained at surgery. The receptors were gathered from a female donor with early-stage non-small cell lung cancer. Both conserved end residues are part of each CDR3. Fields, in order: D gene, clone size, J gene, CDR3 length, V gene, CDR3 protein, CDR3 DNA. The D gene is left open where the match is weak. Size values are once, few and many counts, or a class for expanded clones, and some rows have none.

TRBD1,many,TRBJ1-5,13,TRBV30,CAWSGQSNQPQHF,TGTGCCTGGTCGGGACAGAGCAATCAGCCCCAGCATTTT
NA,NA,TRBJ1-4,13,TRBV29-1,CSVVRGGDEKLFF,TGCAGCGTTGTTCGGGGGGGGGATGAAAAACTGTTTTTT
NA,many,TRBJ2-1,13,TRBV2,CASSDLEVNEQFF,TGTGCCAGCAGTGATCTAGAAGTGAATGAGCAGTTCTTC
NA,many,TRBJ2-7,14,TRBV20-1,CSARGEGDPYEQYF,TGCAGTGCCAGGGGGGAGGGAGATCCCTACGAGCAGTACTTC
TRBD1,many,TRBJ2-1,15,TRBV12-3/TRBV12-4,CASRSGTGSWNEQFF,TGTGCCAGCAGATCCGGGACAGGGTCTTGGAATGAGCAGTTCTTC
TRBD1,NA,TRBJ1-2,15,TRBV4-2,CASSRPGQDTYGYTF,TGTGCCAGCAGCCGGCCGGGACAGGACACCTATGGCTACACCTTC
NA,NA,TRBJ2-5,15,TRBV20-1,CSANRLVSREETQYF,TGCAGTGCCAACCGACTAGTCTCTAGGGAAGAGACCCAGTACTTC
NA,few,TRBJ1-6,14,TRBV20-1,CSARFQTHNSPLHF,TGCAGTGCTAGATTTCAGACACATAATTCACCCCTCCACTTT
NA,few,TRBJ2-1,11,TRBV4-2,CASSNHNEQFF,TGTGCCAGCAGCAACCACAATGAGCAGTTCTTC
NA,many,TRBJ2-7,14,TRBV5-1,CASSLGHGGREQYF,TGCGCCAGCAGCTTGGGCCATGGGGGCCGCGAGCAGTACTTC
NA,NA,TRBJ1-2,14,TRBV20-1,CSARDYGIRGGYTF,TGCAGTGCTAGAGATTATGGGATTAGGGGAGGCTACACCTTC
NA,many,TRBJ1-2,13,TRBV27,CASSLGANYGYTF,TGTGCCAGCAGTTTAGGGGCTAACTATGGCTACACCTTC
TRBD1,few,TRBJ1-3,19,TRBV6-2/TRBV6-3,CASSSRQGLGLGPRDTIYF,TGTGCCAGCAGCTCAAGACAGGGACTGGGTCTTGGGCCCAGAGACACCATATATTTT
TRBD1,NA,TRBJ1-1,19,TRBV14,CASSQTMDRGTFRNTEAFF,TGTGCCAGCAGCCAAACTATGGACAGGGGTACGTTCCGGAACACTGAAGCTTTCTTT
TRBD1,many,TRBJ2-1,15,TRBV6-2/TRBV6-3,CASSRTGAGGGEQFF,TGTGCCAGCAGTCGGACAGGGGCTGGCGGGGGAGAGCAGTTCTTC
NA,NA,TRBJ2-3,12,TRBV29-1,CSVDKDTDTQYF,TGCAGCGTTGACAAGGACACAGATACGCAGTATTTT
NA,few,TRBJ1-1,14,TRBV18,CASNLGSGIQQAFF,TGTGCCAGCAACCTGGGGTCTGGGATTCAGCAAGCTTTCTTT
NA,NA,TRBJ1-4,12,TRBV30,CASGLSYEKLFF,TGTGCCTCTGGGCTAAGCTATGAAAAACTGTTTTTT
TRBD1,few,TRBJ1-3,14,TRBV7-9,CASSLWTGVNTIYF,TGTGCCAGCAGCCTTTGGACAGGAGTAAACACCATATATTTT